This TCR beta chain was sequenced for a study of T cells in Graves' hyperthyroidism and ophthalmopathy. Study details: Blood from the periphery was taken at initial diagnosis, before any treatment. Study-wide points: Most expanded thyroid clonotypes above 0.001 also appeared in blood. Onset of ophthalmopathy came a median 6.5 months after the model predicted it.

The investigators amplified TCR beta CDR3 regions from RNA transcripts. HTBI primers drove first-round RT-PCR of the TCR CDR3. Each CDR3 protein gets one entry after TCRdb re-called the multiplex PCR reads with MiXCR. The sample shows over 350,000 distinct CDR3 sequences, roughly 14% of them seen only once. This clonotype was detected many times. The antigen remains undetermined. Exclusion criteria comprised uncontrolled infection, other autoimmune disease, pregnancy or lactation. The germline V gene encodes CDR1 SQVTM and CDR2 ANQGSEA. Trimming shortened V by 1 base and J by 4 bases, and 16 bases separated the two germline ends. CDR3 size: 15 residues.

The chain carries TRBV29-1 and TRBJ2-5; a possible D gene is TRBD2 (7 bases). Sequenced input: blood. The clonotype originates from a man between 18 and 35 years old with Graves' ophthalmopathy. CDR3 loop: CSVEGAGAGGETQYF. CDR3 in DNA: TGCAGCGTTGAAGGGGCGGGGGCTGGTGGAGAGACCCAGTACTTC.